This T cell receptor (beta chain) was found in a study of cytomegalovirus exposure and HLA in healthy donors. PCR involved 60 Vbeta and 13 Jbeta primers. TCRdb's copy holds only in-frame clones and misses some; the assay was immunoSEQ multiplex PCR. The sample gives roughly 150,000 clones, approximately 82% of which show up once; about 11% is in the top ten. About this clone itself: Its antigen is not identified.

Sampled while nominally healthy, donors likely had unrecorded immune exposures. Broader study findings: Earlier analysis yielded a pattern in which most TCR beta V segments were productive about 90% or about 30% of the time. Reportedly, diagnosis of cytomegalovirus status by the classifier showed high specificity and sensitivity. Among TCR beta chains of equal frequency, HLA-associated ones were more clonally expanded in a later analysis.

The CDR3 extends over 13 amino acids. CDR1 and CDR2 from the germline V gene are SNHLY and FYNNEI. Trimming cost V 6 bases and J 9 bases; bases outside gene matches: 4. This chain connects TRBV2 to TRBJ1-6; TRBD1 matches 8 bases. This clonotype was obtained from a man aged 18 to 29 in good health and CMV-seropositive. Sequencing used PBMCs. The CDR3 sequence is CASRDREGSPLHF. The CDR3, as DNA: TGTGCCAGCAGGGACAGGGAGGGTTCACCCCTCCACTTT.